Each of the 26 T cell receptor beta chains below was sequenced from the same sample in a study of blood T cell repertoires in COVID-19. The protocol was immunoSEQ multiplex PCR, while the TCRdb copy is restricted to in-frame clones and leaves out a portion. The data show 70,000 or so clones, around 89% seen once. Source material: peripheral blood. Receptor source: a human donor in a cohort sampled during active COVID-19.

The rearrangement links TRBV3-1 (or the pseudogene TRBV3-2) to TRBJ2-5; 9 nucleotides line up with TRBD2. CDR1 and CDR2 (germline): LGHDT, YNNKEL (reference sequence). V gave up 4 bases and J gave up 5 bases; unmatched junction bases: 11. This CDR3 comprises 16 residues. The CDR3 DNA reads TGTGCCAGCAGCCTAAGAGGCCGCGGGAGGGCTGAGACCCAGTACTTC. Amino acid sequence: CASSLRGRGRAETQYF.

J is TRBJ1-2 and V is TRBV24-1, with D perhaps TRBD1 (5 bases). From germline, CDR1 is KGHDR and CDR2 SFDVKD. CDR3 size: 12 residues. Trimming shortened V by 5 bases and J by 6 bases, and 9 bases separated the two germline ends. The CDR3 region is CATSATGHGYTF. The CDR3 DNA is TGTGCCACCAGTGCCACAGGTCATGGCTACACCTTC.

This clone appeared a single time. This chain's CDR3 is CASSMGQGGTEAFF. For the CDR3, the DNA is TGTGCCAGTAGTATGGGACAGGGCGGCACTGAAGCTTTCTTT. This chain uses TRBV19 with TRBJ1-1; 9 bases agree with TRBD1. V was pared by 3 bases and J by 4 bases, with 3 bases of the junction left unmatched. The CDR3 extends over 14 amino acids. The germline V gene encodes CDR1 LNHDA and CDR2 SQIVND (reference sequence).

The chain carries TRBV5-1 and TRBJ2-1, with 7 bases matching TRBD1. The CDR3 spans 14 residues. Germline values: CDR1 SGHRS, CDR2 YFSETQ. Germline trimming cut 4 bases from V and 8 bases from J; bases unmatched to any gene: 9. This CDR3 is CASSLPTGVDEQFF. CDR3 sequence (DNA): TGCGCCAGCAGCCTTCCCACAGGGGTCGATGAGCAGTTCTTC.

The rearrangement uses TRBV7-9 and TRBJ2-5, with 7 positions matching TRBD1. Germline CDR1 SEHNR, CDR2 FQNEAQ (reference sequence). V lost 5 bases, J lost 2 bases, and 8 bases stayed unmatched. The CDR3 runs to 15 residues. CDR3 nucleotide sequence: TGTGCCAGCAGCACAGGGGTGATAGGGCAAGAGACCCAGTACTTC. Amino acids: CASSTGVIGQETQYF.

This chain uses TRBV9 with TRBJ2-3, with D perhaps TRBD2 (6 bases). V lost 0 bases and J 6 bases, leaving 17 bases between the germline ends. The CDR3 length is 16 residues. The germline gives CDR1 SGDLS, CDR2 YYNGEE. Here the CDR3 reads CASSVGRSGWGDTQYF. The CDR3 DNA reads TGTGCCAGCAGCGTAGGGAGAAGCGGGTGGGGGGATACGCAGTATTTT.

V usage is TRBV28 and J usage is TRBJ2-2; D might be TRBD2 (5 bases). V shed 6 bases and J shed 4 bases, with 6 bases lying between them. Germline loops: CDR1 MDHEN, CDR2 SYDVKM. The CDR3 totals 12 residues. The CDR3 is CASREATGELFF. The CDR3 DNA is TGTGCCAGCAGGGAGGCCACCGGGGAGCTGTTTTTT.

By share, this clone counts as medium-sized. The rearrangement uses TRBV6-6 and TRBJ2-5; 8 nucleotides align to TRBD1. Germline loops: CDR1 MNHNY, CDR2 SVGAGI (reference sequence). Unmatched junction bases numbered 8, after V lost 6 bases and J lost 5 bases. The CDR3 sequence is 14 residues long. The CDR3 here is CASSYPTGEETQYF. DNA for the CDR3: TGTGCCAGCAGCTATCCGACAGGGGAGGAGACCCAGTACTTC.

The rearrangement links TRBV6-5 to TRBJ2-3, with 7 bases lining up with TRBD2. J lost 5 bases, V lost 10 bases, and 9 bases had no gene match. This CDR3 has 13 amino acids. Germline V gene data show CDR1 as MNHEY and CDR2 as SVGAGI. The CDR3 bases are TGTGCCACCGGGGGAGGGAATAAAGATACGCAGTATTTT. Protein product: CATGGGNKDTQYF.

Only one count was recorded for this clone. The chain recombines TRBV15 with TRBJ1-1, with unresolved D. The CDR3 covers 17 residues. Per germline, CDR1 LNHNV and CDR2 YYDKDF (reference sequence). Trimming removed 4 bases at V and 2 bases at J, with 20 bases between. The CDR3: CATSKSGGSGTNTEAFF. CDR3 coding DNA: TGTGCCACCAGCAAATCCGGTGGGTCGGGAACTAACACTGAAGCTTTCTTT.

This chain connects TRBV6-5 to TRBJ2-7; TRBD2 matches 9 bases. The CDR3 sequence is 15 residues long. In germline, CDR1 is MNHEY, CDR2 SVGAGI. Trimming removed 7 bases from V and 4 bases from J; junction bases left unmatched: 11. In nucleotides, the CDR3 is TGTGCCAGCACTCGGCTACAAGCGGGAGGATACGAGCAGTACTTC. As protein: CASTRLQAGGYEQYF.

This clone was observed once. The chain combines TRBV28 with TRBJ1-6, with 7 bases identical to TRBD1. V lost 3 bases and J lost 7; bases outside the gene matches: 6. Germline V CDR1 and CDR2: MDHEN, SYDVKM. The CDR3 has 15 amino acids. The chain's CDR3 is CASSFTTGTNSPLHF. The CDR3 DNA is TGTGCCAGCAGTTTTACGACAGGGACGAATTCACCCCTCCACTTT.

V usage is TRBV5-1 and J usage is TRBJ1-3; possibly TRBD1 for D (5 bases). Trimming shortened V by 2 bases and J by 0 bases, and 9 bases separated the two germline ends. CDR3 length equals 15 residues. Germline V CDR1 and CDR2: SGHRS, YFSETQ. CDR3 residues: CASSFGGNSGNTIYF. In DNA form, the CDR3 reads TGCGCCAGCAGCTTCGGGGGGAACTCTGGAAACACCATATATTTT.

This clone was observed a few times. The chain links TRBV6-1 to TRBJ2-5, with a tentative D call TRBD2 (5 bases). The CDR3 consists of 14 residues. CDR1 is MNHNS and CDR2 is SASEGT in the germline V gene. V lost 2 bases, J lost 4 bases, and 11 bases lay in between. The DNA of the CDR3 is TGTGCCAGCAGTGAACGCCGGGAAACAGAGACCCAGTACTTC. Protein product: CASSERRETETQYF.

The chain carries TRBV19 and TRBJ2-2, with TRBD2 as a possible D gene (6 bases). Germline CDR1 and CDR2: LNHDA and SQIVND (reference sequence). Trimming left V 10 bases short and J 2 bases short, with 20 bases between. CDR3 length equals 16 residues. The CDR3 DNA sequence: TGTGCCACACGGGGGACCCCGCTGGTAAACACCGGGGAGCTGTTTTTT. This encodes CATRGTPLVNTGELFF.

The chain employs TRBV6-5 and TRBJ1-2; 7 nucleotides line up with TRBD1. There are 14 residues in the CDR3. Looked up from germline, CDR1 is MNHEY and CDR2 is SVGAGI. Unmatched junction bases numbered 8, after V lost 6 bases and J lost 4 bases. The CDR3 sequence is CASSPGQAPYGYTF. The CDR3 nucleotides read TGTGCCAGCAGCCCAGGACAGGCGCCCTATGGCTACACCTTC.

This clone appeared once. The J gene is TRBJ2-3, the V gene TRBV10-3, with 7 bases lining up with TRBD2. This CDR3 is built from 14 residues. The V segment lost 10 bases and the J segment 0 bases; nucleotides outside the gene matches: 7. Germline CDR1 and CDR2: ENHRY and SYGVKD. CDR3 residues: CATEAGISTDTQYF. CDR3 sequence (DNA): TGTGCCACCGAAGCGGGAATCAGCACAGATACGCAGTATTTT.

The J gene is TRBJ1-2, the V gene TRBV30; 7 bases match TRBD1. Trimming at V came to 0 bases and at J to 7 bases, leaving 11 bases not matched to a gene. This CDR3 is 15 amino acids long. Per germline, CDR1 GTSNPN and CDR2 SVGIG (reference sequence). DNA for the CDR3: TGTGCCTGGAGTGTACAAGGAGGGGGCATCAGTGGCTACACCTTC. This encodes CAWSVQGGGISGYTF. The complete variable domain, with remaining parts taken from reference TRBV30 and TRBJ1-2, reads SQTIHQWPATLVQPVGSPLSLECTVEGTSNPNLYWYRQAAGRGLQLLFYSVGIGQISSEVPQNLSASRPQDRQFILSSKKLLLSDSGFYLCAWSVQGGGISGYTFGSGTRLTVV.

Points on this clone: One junction end does not reproduce the germline sequence, and a read error may be involved. The chain uses TRBV7-7 and TRBJ2-1, with 9 bases that match TRBD2. In germline, CDR1 is SSHAT, CDR2 FNYEAQ (reference sequence). There are 16 residues in the CDR3. CDR3 residues: CASSISGSRSYNEQFF. The DNA for the CDR3 is TGTGCTAGCAGCATTAGCGGGAGTAGGTCCTACAATGAGCAGTTCTTC.

V gene TRBV28 combines with J gene TRBJ1-2, with 11 bases fitting TRBD1. The CDR3 sequence is 14 residues long. From germline, CDR1 is MDHEN and CDR2 SYDVKM. After removal of 4 bases from V and 8 bases from J, the junction contained 6 bases not matched to a gene. CDR3 protein: CASSSRGQGDGYTF. As DNA, the CDR3 is TGTGCCAGCAGTTCCAGGGGACAGGGGGACGGCTACACCTTC.

In this sample, this clone turned up once. The CDR3, as DNA: TGTGCCAGCAGCTTGGTAGGACAGGGAAAGTGGGGCTACACCTTC. Amino acids: CASSLVGQGKWGYTF. This chain joins TRBV5-4 and TRBJ1-2; 8 bases fit TRBD1. The CDR3 extends over 15 amino acids. CDR1 is SGHNT, CDR2 YYREEE, per germline (reference sequence). The junction had 9 bases not matched to a gene; V was cut back by 0 bases and J by 8 bases.

This chain connects TRBV9 to TRBJ2-1; 7 positions match TRBD2. V lost 0 bases to trimming and J lost 5 bases; unmatched junction nucleotides: 5. Looked up from germline, CDR1 is SGDLS and CDR2 is YYNGEE. CDR3 size: 15 residues. The CDR3 region has the DNA TGTGCCAGCAGCGTAGCCCCTAGCGGAGACAATGAGCAGTTCTTC. Residues: CASSVAPSGDNEQFF.

This sequence joins TRBV5-1 and TRBJ2-3; the D gene is possibly TRBD2 (5 bases). The V end was cut by 0 bases, the J end by 3 bases, with 11 bases between. Looked up from germline, CDR1 is SGHRS and CDR2 is YFSETQ. CDR3 size: 15 residues. The CDR3 DNA follows: TGCGCCAGCAGCTTGGGGTGGGAGTCTACAGATACGCAGTATTTT. Amino acid sequence: CASSLGWESTDTQYF.

This clone was observed a single time. This chain joins TRBV4-1 and TRBJ1-1; possible D gene TRBD1, 6 bases. Germline-derived CDR1 and CDR2 are MGHRA and YSYEKL. V gave up 0 bases and J gave up 1 base, with 12 bases separating them. The CDR3 runs 16 residues. The CDR3 spells CASSQETYRENTEAFF. The CDR3 nucleotides are TGCGCCAGCAGCCAAGAGACATACAGGGAGAACACTGAAGCTTTCTTT.

V gene TRBV3-1 (or the pseudogene TRBV3-2) combines with J gene TRBJ2-5, with TRBD1 identical over 10 bases. The germline gives CDR1 LGHDT, CDR2 YNNKEL (reference sequence). The CDR3 is 15 amino acids. Germline trimming cut 3 bases from V and 2 bases from J; bases unmatched to any gene: 3. CDR3 sequence: CASSHGTGDQETQYF. The CDR3 DNA is TGTGCCAGCAGCCATGGGACAGGGGATCAAGAGACCCAGTACTTC.

The chain joins TRBV30 to TRBJ1-2; tentatively, D is TRBD1 (6 bases). The V and J ends lost 5 bases and 2 bases respectively, with 15 bases between them. CDR1 GTSNPN and CDR2 SVGIG come from the germline V gene (reference sequence). The CDR3 runs to 14 residues. CDR3 sequence: CAWWTGHINYGYTF. The CDR3 coding sequence is TGTGCCTGGTGGACGGGACACATAAACTATGGCTACACCTTC. Supplemented by reference TRBV30 and TRBJ1-2, the full variable domain reads SQTIHQWPATLVQPVGSPLSLECTVEGTSNPNLYWYRQAAGRGLQLLFYSVGIGQISSEVPQNLSASRPQDRQFILSSKKLLLSDSGFYLCAWWTGHINYGYTFGSGTRLTVV.